This T cell receptor beta chain was found in a study of control samples from healthy donors and cancer patients. Germline V lookup: CDR1 SEHNR, CDR2 FQNEAQ (reference sequence). CDR3 size: 15 residues. Between the trimmed V and J ends, which lost 5 bases and 7 bases, there was a span of 15 bases. Data came from immunoSEQ multiplex PCR; TCRdb stores just in-frame clones and leaves some out. Seen here are under 85,000 clones, roughly 94% observed once, and the top ten hold around 6.4%. The clonotype was recovered from a woman aged 40 to 50 in good health. The chain employs TRBV7-9 and TRBJ1-6, with a tentative D call TRBD1 (5 bases). Sequencing input: blood. The CDR3 nucleotides are TGTGCCAGCAGCCTTACTCGGGGGGTAAATTCACCCCTCCACTTT. Translating it yields CASSLTRGVNSPLHF.